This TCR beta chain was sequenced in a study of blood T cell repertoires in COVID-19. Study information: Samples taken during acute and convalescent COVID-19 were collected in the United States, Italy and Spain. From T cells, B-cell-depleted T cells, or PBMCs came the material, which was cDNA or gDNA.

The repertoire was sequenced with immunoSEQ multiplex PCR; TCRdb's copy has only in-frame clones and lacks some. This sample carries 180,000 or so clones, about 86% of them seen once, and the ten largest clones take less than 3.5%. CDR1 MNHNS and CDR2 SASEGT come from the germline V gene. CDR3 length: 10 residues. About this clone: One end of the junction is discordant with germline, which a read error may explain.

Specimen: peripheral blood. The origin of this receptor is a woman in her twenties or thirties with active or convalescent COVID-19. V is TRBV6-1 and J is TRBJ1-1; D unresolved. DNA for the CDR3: TGTGCCAGCAGTGATCTGGCAAACCATTTT. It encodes CASSDLANHF.